The 17 T cell receptor beta chains below were found in one sample sequenced in a study of blood T cell repertoires in COVID-19 (dated by TCRdb to about 2020). Library method: the immunoSEQ multiplex PCR assay. The table was pulled from immuneACCESS by TCRdb, which kept in-frame rearrangements only. Such tables lose some clones; where checked, under half of the loss comes from unresolved V genes, and the rest has no known cause. The sample yields approximately 500,000 clones; around 90% were counted once. About 8% of the sample is taken by the ten largest. Sequencing was carried out using peripheral blood. Every receptor here comes from a woman in her fifties or sixties with COVID-19, enrolled during active disease.

This clone was picked up one time. This chain links TRBV27 with TRBJ2-5; TRBD1 might be the D (6 bases). The CDR3 sequence is 15 residues long. V gave up 3 bases and J gave up 5 bases, with 16 bases separating them. From germline, CDR1 is MNHEY and CDR2 SMNVEV (reference sequence). CDR3 residues: CASSLGPWTVETQYF. CDR3 sequence (DNA): TGTGCCAGCAGTTTGGGACCCTGGACAGTTGAGACCCAGTACTTC.

The rearrangement joins TRBV5-6 to TRBJ1-5; 12 bases are shared with TRBD1. This CDR3 comprises 14 residues. Trimming at V came to 4 bases and at J to 9 bases, leaving 5 bases not matched to a gene. Germline CDR1 reads SGHDT; CDR2 reads YYEEEE. The CDR3 reads CASSQGQGAWPQHF. The CDR3 DNA reads TGTGCCAGCAGCCAGGGACAGGGGGCCTGGCCCCAGCATTTT.

The V call is TRBV2, the J call TRBJ1-5; 9 nucleotides align to TRBD1. After removal of 3 bases from V and 5 bases from J, the junction contained 2 bases not matched to a gene. This CDR3 contains 14 residues. The germline V gene has CDR1 SNHLY and CDR2 FYNNEI. The CDR3 loop is CASSDRTGDQPQHF. Written as DNA, the CDR3 is TGTGCCAGCAGTGATAGGACAGGGGATCAGCCCCAGCATTTT.

This chain links TRBV29-1 with TRBJ1-2, with no clear D. The CDR3 runs to 14 residues. The germline CDR1 and CDR2 sequences are SQVTM and ANQGSEA. The V end was cut by 0 bases, the J end by 1 base, with 9 bases between. The DNA of the CDR3 is TGCAGCGTTGAAGATATAGTTCTTAACTATGGCTACACCTTC. Translation: CSVEDIVLNYGYTF.

V gene TRBV2 combines with J gene TRBJ2-1; no clear D. There are 11 residues in the CDR3. Trimming shortened V by 1 base and J by 13 bases, and 8 bases separated the two germline ends. Germline V CDR1 and CDR2: SNHLY, FYNNEI. The CDR3 is CASSEERYQFF. CDR3 nucleotide sequence: TGTGCCAGCAGTGAAGAACGCTACCAGTTCTTC.

The chain uses TRBV5-1 and TRBJ2-7; a weak D match, TRBD2 (5 bases). Germline V gives CDR1 SGHRS, CDR2 YFSETQ. This CDR3 is 15 amino acids long. V was shortened by 0 bases and J by 2 bases, with 12 bases between the two germline ends. The DNA for the CDR3 is TGCGCCAGCAGCTTGGACGGAGGAAAGACCTACGAGCAGTACTTC. It translates to CASSLDGGKTYEQYF.

V is TRBV3-1 (or the pseudogene TRBV3-2) and J is TRBJ1-1; the D gene is possibly TRBD1 (5 bases). The CDR3 is made up of 16 amino acids. Germline CDR1 LGHDT, CDR2 YNNKEL (reference sequence). V was cut by 1 base and J by 10 bases, with 22 bases left in between. The DNA for the CDR3 is TGTGCCAGCAGCCAAGGGGGGGGAACCCCCTACGGCGGAGCTTTCTTT. Translated: CASSQGGGTPYGGAFF.

CDR3: CAWGRYTDTQYF. Here the CDR3 DNA reads TGTGCCTGGGGGCGATACACAGATACGCAGTATTTT. The chain uses TRBV30 and TRBJ2-3; the D is unclear. The CDR3 loop spans 12 amino acids. Germline V CDR1 and CDR2: GTSNPN, SVGIG (reference sequence). V lost 5 bases and J lost 2, with 8 bases in between.

This clone showed up just once. The chain couples TRBV10-3 to TRBJ1-3, with TRBD1 as a possible D gene (6 bases). The V gene's germline CDR1 is ENHRY and CDR2 SYGVKD. This CDR3 comprises 14 residues. V lost 7 bases, J lost 4 bases, and 14 bases lay in between. The CDR3 DNA is TGTGCCATCACAGGGGTTCAGGACGGAAACACCATATATTTT. Encoded protein: CAITGVQDGNTIYF.

The rearrangement joins TRBV5-4 to TRBJ1-4, with D possibly matching TRBD1 (5 bases). The CDR3 is 16 residues long. Trimming took 0 bases from V and 0 from J, leaving 9 bases between them. Germline lookup yields CDR1 SGHNT and CDR2 YYREEE (reference sequence). The CDR3 protein is CASSLGQSSTNEKLFF. The CDR3 nucleotides are TGTGCCAGCAGCTTGGGACAGTCATCAACTAATGAAAAACTGTTTTTT.

In this sample, this clone turned up a few times. V usage is TRBV6-6 and J usage is TRBJ1-2; possibly TRBD1 for D (5 bases). V lost 5 bases to trimming and J lost 5 bases, with 9 bases between them. CDR1 is MNHNY and CDR2 is SVGAGI in the germline V gene (reference sequence). CDR3 length: 12 residues. CDR3 protein: CASSPGDYGYTF. In nucleotides, the CDR3 is TGTGCCAGCAGTCCGGGGGATTATGGCTACACCTTC.

J is TRBJ1-4 and V is TRBV11-2; no firm D call. V was shortened by 5 bases and J by 0 bases, with 13 bases between the two germline ends. The CDR3 loop spans 16 amino acids. CDR1 is SGHAT and CDR2 is FQNNGV in the germline V gene. The chain's CDR3 is CASSPRVTPTNEKLFF. DNA of the CDR3: TGTGCCAGCAGCCCGCGAGTCACGCCAACTAATGAAAAACTGTTTTTT.

The chain carries TRBV18 and TRBJ1-3, with a possible D match to TRBD1 (6 bases). The CDR3 runs to 15 residues. Germline CDR1 and CDR2: KGHSH and LQKENI. Trimming removed 6 bases at V and 2 bases at J, with 14 bases between. CDR3 amino acids: CASSDSGVPGNTIYF. In nucleotides, the CDR3 is TGTGCCAGCTCTGACTCAGGGGTGCCTGGAAACACCATATATTTT.

There are a few counts of this clone. The chain has TRBV3-1 (or the pseudogene TRBV3-2) and TRBJ2-4; D ambiguous. CDR1 and CDR2 from the germline V gene are LGHDT and YNNKEL (reference sequence). V was shortened by 2 bases and J by 11 bases, with 16 bases between the two germline ends. This CDR3 has 14 amino acids. The CDR3 nucleotides are TGTGCCAGCAGCCAAAGGTCCCCCTCTAGTTTTCAGTACTTC. Residues: CASSQRSPSSFQYF.

V usage is TRBV7-9 and J usage is TRBJ2-2; 9 nucleotides align to TRBD1. The CDR3 has 16 amino acids. Germline trimming cut 4 bases from V and 2 bases from J; bases unmatched to any gene: 5. Germline-derived CDR1 and CDR2 are SEHNR and FQNEAQ (reference sequence). The CDR3 nucleotides are TGTGCCAGCAGCTCAACAGGGGGCCCCAACACCGGGGAGCTGTTTTTT. This sequence encodes CASSSTGGPNTGELFF.

The V call is TRBV7-6, the J call TRBJ1-1; D remains ambiguous. Trimming left V 1 base short and J 0 bases short, with 6 bases between. The CDR3 has 14 amino acids. Germline V gene lookup returns CDR1 SGHVS and CDR2 FNYEAQ. The CDR3 region is CASSLGGLNTEAFF. The CDR3 DNA reads as TGTGCCAGCAGCTTAGGTGGCCTGAACACTGAAGCTTTCTTT.

The chain recombines TRBV6-5 with TRBJ2-7; TRBD1 matches 8 bases. The J segment lost 3 bases and the V segment lost 7 bases, leaving 8 bases of the junction unmatched. This CDR3 has 14 amino acids. The germline V gene encodes CDR1 MNHEY and CDR2 SVGAGI. The CDR3 loop reads CASTKDRDFYEQYF. CDR3 nucleotide sequence: TGTGCCAGCACGAAGGACAGGGATTTCTACGAGCAGTACTTC.